What follows are 25 T cell receptor beta chains derived from one specimen sequenced in a study of blood T cell repertoires in COVID-19. Some clones are missing from TCRdb's copy, which holds only in-frame ones; the method was immunoSEQ multiplex PCR. Here the sample spans about 300,000 clones, 90% being singletons. Input material: PBMCs or T cells enriched from blood (not recorded which). Every receptor here comes from a woman under 30 with acute COVID-19.

The rearrangement joins TRBV7-9 to TRBJ2-1; the match to TRBD2 covers 7 bases. The V gene's germline CDR1 is SEHNR and CDR2 FQNEAQ (reference sequence). The CDR3 sequence is 12 residues long. V was pared by 4 bases and J by 15 bases, with 9 bases of the junction left unmatched. Written as DNA, the CDR3 is TGTGCCAGCAGCTCTGTAGCGGGCGTGTCGTTCTTC. It is translated as CASSSVAGVSFF.

The chain recombines TRBV27 with TRBJ2-1; 7 bases fit TRBD2. V was pared by 3 bases and J by 4 bases, with 9 bases of the junction left unmatched. Germline values: CDR1 MNHEY, CDR2 SMNVEV (reference sequence). The CDR3 runs to 16 residues. CDR3 in DNA: TGTGCCAGCAGTTTTAGGTCCAGCGGGGATTACAATGAGCAGTTCTTC. This gives the protein CASSFRSSGDYNEQFF.

This clone showed up just once. The V gene is TRBV11-3, the J gene TRBJ1-3, with D perhaps matching TRBD1 (6 bases). CDR3 length: 15 residues. CDR1 SGHNT and CDR2 YENEEA come from the germline V gene. V gave up 5 bases and J gave up 0 bases, with 11 bases separating them. For the CDR3, the DNA is TGTGCCAGCAGCGCCACAGGGACCTCTGGAAACACCATATATTTT. Amino acid sequence: CASSATGTSGNTIYF.

The chain uses TRBV27 and TRBJ1-2, with D uncertain. Germline values: CDR1 MNHEY, CDR2 SMNVEV (reference sequence). V lost 3 bases and J 3 bases, leaving 8 bases between the germline ends. CDR3 length: 13 amino acids. The CDR3 reads CASSFSRDYGYTF. DNA for the CDR3: TGTGCCAGCAGTTTTTCCCGGGACTATGGCTACACCTTC.

V gene TRBV18 combines with J gene TRBJ1-1; no reliable D call. Germline assignment: CDR1 KGHSH and CDR2 LQKENI. This CDR3 has 14 amino acids. V was cut by 4 bases and J by 6 bases, with 15 bases left in between. The CDR3 coding sequence is TGTGCCAGCTCACTAACCACGGAGGGCTCTGAAGCTTTCTTT. Protein product: CASSLTTEGSEAFF.

This clone was seen just once. J is TRBJ2-1 and V is TRBV6-1; D gene ambiguous. The CDR3 consists of 15 residues. With 2 bases removed from V and 5 bases from J, the gap between germline ends came to 13 bases. Germline V CDR1 and CDR2: MNHNS, SASEGT. CDR3 sequence: CASSEQSSWDNEQFF. Written as DNA, the CDR3 is TGTGCCAGCAGTGAACAATCTAGTTGGGACAATGAGCAGTTCTTC.

This chain uses TRBV24-1 with TRBJ1-2, with D possibly matching TRBD1 (5 bases). This CDR3 has 15 amino acids. Per germline, CDR1 KGHDR and CDR2 SFDVKD. The V and J ends lost 3 bases and 2 bases respectively, with 12 bases between them. The CDR3 DNA is TGTGCCACCAGTGATCCCAGGGATGGAAACTATGGCTACACCTTC. Residues: CATSDPRDGNYGYTF.

V is TRBV5-1 and J is TRBJ2-1; a weak D match, TRBD2 (6 bases). V lost 8 bases to trimming and J lost 5 bases, with 17 bases between them. The length of the CDR3 is 14 residues. Per germline, CDR1 SGHRS and CDR2 YFSETQ. This chain's CDR3 is CASYPSGPHNEQFF. The CDR3 DNA is TGCGCCAGTTATCCAAGCGGGCCGCACAATGAGCAGTTCTTC. Supplemented by reference TRBV5-1 and TRBJ2-1, the full variable domain reads KAGVTQTPRYLIKTRGQQVTLSCSPISGHRSVSWYQQTPGQGLQFLFEYFSETQRNKGNFPGRFSGRQFSNSRSEMNVSTLELGDSALYLCASYPSGPHNEQFFGPGTRLTVL.

The J gene is TRBJ2-5, the V gene TRBV5-1; 7 positions agree with TRBD2. With 2 bases clipped from V and 1 base from J, the junction kept 8 bases outside the gene matches. There are 16 residues in the CDR3. Germline CDR1 is SGHRS and CDR2 is YFSETQ. This chain's CDR3 is CASSFPGREGQETQYF. CDR3 nucleotide sequence: TGCGCCAGCAGCTTCCCGGGCAGGGAGGGCCAAGAGACCCAGTACTTC.

The genes are TRBV6-5 and TRBJ1-1; tentatively, D is TRBD1 (6 bases). The germline CDR1 and CDR2 sequences are MNHEY and SVGAGI. Trimming shortened V by 0 bases and J by 0 bases, and 8 bases separated the two germline ends. There are 15 residues in the CDR3. CDR3 sequence reads: CASSYSTGVNTEAFF. Here the CDR3 DNA reads TGTGCCAGCAGTTACTCGACAGGTGTGAACACTGAAGCTTTCTTT.

The V gene is TRBV9, the J gene TRBJ2-5, with 11 nucleotides matching TRBD2. Trimming took 3 bases from V and 3 from J; bases not matched to a gene: 7. The CDR3 has 16 amino acids. Per the germline V gene, CDR1 is SGDLS and CDR2 is YYNGEE. CDR3: CASSATIAGGKETQYF. CDR3 nucleotide sequence: TGTGCCAGCAGCGCGACTATAGCGGGAGGGAAAGAGACCCAGTACTTC.

Of note for this clone: At the DNA level, this CDR3 is encoded by other sequences in the same sample as well. The chain recombines TRBV10-3 with TRBJ1-5; 8 bases are shared with TRBD1. The CDR3 is 14 residues long. V was pared by 4 bases and J by 5 bases, with 4 bases of the junction left unmatched. Germline CDR1 and CDR2: ENHRY and SYGVKD. The CDR3 loop is CAISGGQGDQPQHF. As DNA, the CDR3 is TGTGCCATCAGTGGTGGACAGGGCGATCAGCCCCAGCATTTT.

This chain links TRBV11-3 with TRBJ1-2, with D possibly TRBD1 on 6 matching bases. Trimming stripped 5 bases from V and 6 bases from J, with 19 bases between. CDR1 SGHNT and CDR2 YENEEA come from the germline V gene. This CDR3 spans 15 amino acids. The CDR3 sequence: CASSPRGGRSDGYTF. The CDR3 nucleotides are TGTGCCAGCAGCCCACGCGGGGGGCGCTCGGATGGCTACACCTTC.

The J gene is TRBJ2-2, the V gene TRBV28, with TRBD2 identical over 9 bases. Unmatched junction bases numbered 8, after V lost 9 bases and J lost 6 bases. The CDR3 contains 14 residues. Germline V gene data show CDR1 as MDHEN and CDR2 as SYDVKM. The CDR3 DNA follows: TGTGCCAGTATAGCGGGAGATATGGCCGGGGAGCTGTTTTTT. Protein product: CASIAGDMAGELFF.

The chain carries TRBV11-3 and TRBJ1-5; D unclear. CDR1 and CDR2 (germline): SGHNT, YENEEA. The CDR3 contains 18 residues. Trimming left V 5 bases short and J 2 bases short, with 22 bases between. CDR3 bases: TGTGCCAGCAGCCCCTCACGGCCTTCCCGGAGGCGCAATCAGCCCCAGCATTTT. It specifies CASSPSRPSRRRNQPQHF.

The rearrangement uses TRBV5-1 and TRBJ1-1, with D maybe TRBD1 (5 bases). The V end lost 4 bases, the J end lost 4 bases, and 17 bases lay between the germline ends. The CDR3 contains 15 residues. The V gene's germline CDR1 is SGHRS and CDR2 YFSETQ. For the CDR3, the DNA is TGCGCCAGCAGCCTATCCGGGGGGTTGGTCACTGAAGCTTTCTTT. Protein: CASSLSGGLVTEAFF.

V and J are TRBV6-5 and TRBJ1-4; D unresolved. The V gene's germline CDR1 is MNHEY and CDR2 SVGAGI. Trimming took off 0 bases at V and 6 bases at J, with 5 bases between the two ends. This CDR3 is built from 13 residues. The CDR3 DNA sequence: TGTGCCAGCAGTTACTCGGAGGATGAAAAACTGTTTTTT. This encodes CASSYSEDEKLFF.

For the CDR3, the DNA is TGTGCCAGCAGACCAAGGGGGCTGGGTGAAAAACTGTTTTTT. It is translated as CASRPRGLGEKLFF. J is TRBJ1-4 and V is TRBV6-5; 7 bases agree with TRBD1. The ends lost 6 bases at V and 7 bases at J; junction bases unmatched: 8. The CDR3 loop spans 14 amino acids. Germline CDR1 MNHEY, CDR2 SVGAGI.

The chain combines TRBV18 with TRBJ2-7; 8 bases fit TRBD1. The CDR3 extends over 14 amino acids. The germline V gene has CDR1 KGHSH and CDR2 LQKENI. The trim removed 3 bases at V and 2 bases at J, leaving 3 bases unmatched. The CDR3, as DNA: TGTGCCAGCTCACCCGGACAGGGCCCCTACGAGCAGTACTTC. Protein: CASSPGQGPYEQYF.

The chain employs TRBV4-2 and TRBJ2-1, with 9 bases fitting TRBD1. Germline-derived CDR1 and CDR2 are LGHNA and YNFKEQ. This CDR3 region has 16 residues. V was pared by 4 bases and J by 4 bases, with 8 bases of the junction left unmatched. The CDR3 is CASSRLGTGNYNEQFF. CDR3 nucleotide sequence: TGTGCCAGCAGCCGCCTAGGGACAGGGAATTACAATGAGCAGTTCTTC.

The V gene is TRBV7-9, the J gene TRBJ1-2; the D gene is possibly TRBD1 (5 bases). The CDR3 length is 17 residues. CDR1 and CDR2 from the germline V gene are SEHNR and FQNEAQ (reference sequence). V was pared by 2 bases and J by 0 bases, with 16 bases between. CDR3 residues: CASSLPPGEASNYGYTF. CDR3 in DNA: TGTGCCAGCAGCTTACCACCGGGGGAAGCTTCTAACTATGGCTACACCTTC.

This chain links TRBV20-1 with TRBJ2-1, with 7 positions matching TRBD2. CDR1 is DFQATT and CDR2 is SNEGSKA in the germline V gene (reference sequence). V lost 3 bases and J lost 2; bases outside the gene matches: 4. This CDR3 is built from 14 residues. CDR3: CSASAGVTYNEQFF. The CDR3 coding sequence is TGCAGTGCTAGTGCGGGGGTTACCTACAATGAGCAGTTCTTC.

This chain uses TRBV11-2 with TRBJ2-7, with 10 bases that match TRBD1. Germline trimming cut 3 bases from V and 3 bases from J; bases unmatched to any gene: 2. Germline assignment: CDR1 SGHAT and CDR2 FQNNGV. This CDR3 is built from 14 residues. The CDR3 DNA is TGTGCCAGCAGCTTTTGGACAGGGGGCTACGAGCAGTACTTC. Translated, it gives CASSFWTGGYEQYF.

The chain employs TRBV11-2 and TRBJ2-1, with TRBD2 identical over 13 bases. Germline V gene data show CDR1 as SGHAT and CDR2 as FQNNGV. V was pared by 4 bases and J by 6 bases, with 9 bases of the junction left unmatched. The CDR3 covers 17 residues. The CDR3 protein is CASSSIPGLAGSNEQFF. CDR3 in DNA: TGTGCCAGCAGCTCCATCCCGGGACTAGCGGGAAGCAATGAGCAGTTCTTC.

The chain couples TRBV2 to TRBJ1-6; 7 nucleotides line up with TRBD1. The trim removed 6 bases at V and 7 bases at J, leaving 12 bases unmatched. The germline V gene encodes CDR1 SNHLY and CDR2 FYNNEI. The CDR3 length is 16 residues. The chain's CDR3 is CASRLIPGQMNSPLHF. Written as DNA, the CDR3 is TGTGCCAGCAGGCTTATACCGGGACAGATGAATTCACCCCTCCACTTT.